The source of this T cell receptor (beta chain) is a study of vaccination effects on CD4 cells after COVID-19. As for the study in general: Antigen-specific CD4+ T cells were expanded with viral peptide pools in the ViraFEST assay before sequencing. The study, taken as a whole, reports: Pronounced clonal contraction occurred in clones induced by infection and by vaccine late after vaccination.

The V and J ends lost 2 bases and 4 bases respectively, with 5 bases between them. The CDR3 totals 12 residues. Germline loops: CDR1 MNHNS, CDR2 SASEGT. On this clone: Its antigen is not identified.

Only in-frame clones appear in the TCRdb table, and some are missing; sequencing was by immunoSEQ multiplex PCR. The sample contains tens of thousands of clones, roughly 80% of which appear only once. Isolation of CD4+ T cells took place after less than twelve days of culture. Participants received two doses of either the BNT162b2 or mRNA-1273 vaccine. The healthy vaccine recipients, who had no prior SARS-CoV-2 infection, showed negative nucleocapsid antibodies. The J gene is TRBJ1-2, the V gene TRBV6-1, with D uncertain. This material consisted of CD4+ T cells from PBMCs cultured without peptide, taken after COVID-19 vaccination. The origin of this receptor is a human donor who received a COVID-19 vaccine. The CDR3 loop is CASSEWGYGYTF. The CDR3 DNA reads as TGTGCCAGCAGTGAATGGGGCTATGGCTACACCTTC.